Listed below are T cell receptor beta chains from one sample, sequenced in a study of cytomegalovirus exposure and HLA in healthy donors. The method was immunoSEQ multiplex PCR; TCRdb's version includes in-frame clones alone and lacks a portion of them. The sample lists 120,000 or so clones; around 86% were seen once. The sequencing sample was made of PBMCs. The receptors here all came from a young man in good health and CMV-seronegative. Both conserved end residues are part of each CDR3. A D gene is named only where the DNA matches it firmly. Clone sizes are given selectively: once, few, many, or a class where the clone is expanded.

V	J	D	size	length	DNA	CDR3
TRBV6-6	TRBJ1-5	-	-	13	TGTGCCAGCTGTCGGGGGGGGAGTCAGCCCCAGCATTTT	CASCRGGSQPQHF
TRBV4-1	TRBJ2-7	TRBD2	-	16	TGCGCCAGCAGCCAAGAATTGAGCGGGGGGGCGTGGGAGCAGTACTTC	CASSQELSGGAWEQYF
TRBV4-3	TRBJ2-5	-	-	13	TGCGCCAGCAGCCAAGTTGCCGGAGAGACCCAGTACTTC	CASSQVAGETQYF
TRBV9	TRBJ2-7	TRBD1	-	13	TGTGCCAGCGGGACAGGTGTCGGCTACGAGCAGTACTTC	CASGTGVGYEQYF
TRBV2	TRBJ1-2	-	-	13	TGTGCCAGCAGTGGATCCGGGGACTATGGCTACACCTTC	CASSGSGDYGYTF
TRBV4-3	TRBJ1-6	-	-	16	TGCGCCAGCAGCCAGGAGGGGGGGCGATTTCAATCACCCCTCCACTTT	CASSQEGGRFQSPLHF
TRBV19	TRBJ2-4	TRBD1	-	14	TGTGCCAGTAGTATAGGCGGACAGGGCACCATTCAGTACTTC	CASSIGGQGTIQYF
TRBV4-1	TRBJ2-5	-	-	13	TGCGCCAGTAGCCAGACTAGATACGAGACCCAGTACTTC	CASSQTRYETQYF
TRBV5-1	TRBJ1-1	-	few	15	TGCGCCAGCAGCTTGGTTCAGGGCGGGAACACTGAAGCTTTCTTT	CASSLVQGGNTEAFF
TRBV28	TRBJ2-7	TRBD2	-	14	TGTGCCAGCAGTCCCCGGGGGGGGTCCGACGAGCGGTACTTC	CASSPRGGSDERYF
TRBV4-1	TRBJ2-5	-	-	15	TGCGCCAGCAGCCAAGAGGATAGCGGTTTGGAGACCCAGTACTTC	CASSQEDSGLETQYF
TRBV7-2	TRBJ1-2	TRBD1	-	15	TGTGCCAGCAGCCGAACCACGGGACAGGGGCTTGGCTACACCTTC	CASSRTTGQGLGYTF
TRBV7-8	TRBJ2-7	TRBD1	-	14	TGTGCCAGCAGCGACCGACAGGGGCCCTACGAGCAGTACTTC	CASSDRQGPYEQYF
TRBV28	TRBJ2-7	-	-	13	TGTGCCAGCAGTTGGGCAGGGATATACGAGCAGTACTTC	CASSWAGIYEQYF
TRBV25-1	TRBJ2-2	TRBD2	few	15	TGTGCCAGCCACCCGGGAGGGCCCGGCACCGGGGAGCTGTTTTTT	CASHPGGPGTGELFF
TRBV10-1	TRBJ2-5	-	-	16	TGCGCCAGCAGTGAGTCCCCTTGGAGCAGTAGAGAGACCCAGTACTTC	CASSESPWSSRETQYF
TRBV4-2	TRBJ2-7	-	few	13	TGTGCCAGCAGCCAAGATCAATCCCACGAGCAGTACTTC	CASSQDQSHEQYF
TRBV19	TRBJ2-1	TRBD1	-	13	TGTGCCAGTAGTATCGCAGGGGGAGAGGAGCAGTTCTTC	CASSIAGGEEQFF
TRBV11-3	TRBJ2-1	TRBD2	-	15	TGTGCCAGCAGCCCTAGCGGGGGCTCCTACAATGAGCAGTTCTTC	CASSPSGGSYNEQFF
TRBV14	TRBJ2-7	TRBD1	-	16	TGTGCCAGCAGCTCTAGCCGGGACAGGGGTCAAGGCGAGCAGTACTTC	CASSSSRDRGQGEQYF
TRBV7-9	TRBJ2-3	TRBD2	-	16	TGTGCCAGCAGCTTTACTCTAGCGGGCGAAACAGATACGCAGTATTTT	CASSFTLAGETDTQYF
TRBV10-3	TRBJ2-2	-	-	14	TGTGCCATCAGAGGACTTCCTAACACCGGGGAGCTGTTTTTT	CAIRGLPNTGELFF
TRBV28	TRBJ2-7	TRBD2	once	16	TGTGCCAGCGGCGTTGGGGAGGGCAATATCCCATACGAGCAGTACTTC	CASGVGEGNIPYEQYF
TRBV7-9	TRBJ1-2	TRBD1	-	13	TGTGCCAGCAGAAACAGGGGCCCCTATGGCTACACCTTC	CASRNRGPYGYTF
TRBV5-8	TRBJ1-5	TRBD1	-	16	TGTGCCAGCAGCTTGGGGGACAGGTTCTCCCCTCAGCCCCAGCATTTT	CASSLGDRFSPQPQHF
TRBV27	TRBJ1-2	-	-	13	TGTGCCAGCAGGGGGGGGTCATGGGGTGGCTACACCTTC	CASRGGSWGGYTF
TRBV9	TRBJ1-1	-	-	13	TGTGCCAGCAGCGTAGTTGGAGAGGCTGAAGCTTTCTTT	CASSVVGEAEAFF
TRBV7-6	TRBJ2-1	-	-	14	TGTGCCAGCAGCCCCCGGCAGGGCTACAATGAGCAGTTCTTC	CASSPRQGYNEQFF
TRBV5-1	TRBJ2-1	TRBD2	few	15	TGCGCCAGCAGCCCGACTAGCTGGGCTTTAGGGGAGCAGTTCTTC	CASSPTSWALGEQFF
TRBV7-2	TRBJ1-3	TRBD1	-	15	TGTGCCAGCAGCTTTTGGGACAGGGTGGAAAACACCATATATTTT	CASSFWDRVENTIYF
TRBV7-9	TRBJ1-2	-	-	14	TGTGCCAGCAGCTTAGGCCCGGTATATTCTGGCTACACCTTC	CASSLGPVYSGYTF
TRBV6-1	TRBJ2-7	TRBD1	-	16	TGTGCCAGCAGTGCCCTTGCGGGACAGGGGGCATCCGAGCAGTACTTC	CASSALAGQGASEQYF
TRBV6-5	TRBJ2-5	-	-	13	TGTGCCAGCAGACGGACAGTCCAAGAGACCCAGTACTTC	CASRRTVQETQYF
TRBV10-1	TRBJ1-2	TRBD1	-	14	TGCGCCAGCAGTGAGTCGGGACAGCCTTATGGCTACACCTTC	CASSESGQPYGYTF
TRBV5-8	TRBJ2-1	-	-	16	TGTGCCAGCAGCCGGGGGAGGCGTTTAACCTACAATGAGCAGTTCTTC	CASSRGRRLTYNEQFF
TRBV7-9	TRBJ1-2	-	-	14	TGTGCCAGCAGCTTAGGGCAGGGGAGCTATGGCTACACCTTC	CASSLGQGSYGYTF
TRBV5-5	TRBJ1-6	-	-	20	TGTGCCAGCAGCCTTGAGATGGCCCTTACGATAAAGGGAGGTAATTCACCCCTCCACTTT	CASSLEMALTIKGGNSPLHF
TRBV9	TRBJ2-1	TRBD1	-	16	TGTGCCAGCAGCGTAGGGGCCGGACAGGGGAGAAATGAGCAGTTCTTC	CASSVGAGQGRNEQFF
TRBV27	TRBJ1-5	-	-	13	TGTGCCAGCAGTTTTGAGCGGTATCAGCCCCAGCATTTT	CASSFERYQPQHF